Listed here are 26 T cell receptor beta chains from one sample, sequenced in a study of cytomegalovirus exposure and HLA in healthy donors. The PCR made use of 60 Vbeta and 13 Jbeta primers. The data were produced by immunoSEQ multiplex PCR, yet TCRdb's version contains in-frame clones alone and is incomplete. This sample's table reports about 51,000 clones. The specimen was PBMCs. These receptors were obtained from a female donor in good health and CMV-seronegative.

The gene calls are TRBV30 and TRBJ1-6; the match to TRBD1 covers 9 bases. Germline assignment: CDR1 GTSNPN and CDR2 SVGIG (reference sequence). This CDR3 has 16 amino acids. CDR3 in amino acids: CEGPGQGFENNSPLHF. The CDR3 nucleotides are TGTGAAGGGCCGGGACAGGGCTTCGAGAATAATTCACCCCTCCACTTT.

The CDR3 reads CASSRTGGRPFF. CDR3 coding DNA: TGTGCCAGCAGCCGGACAGGGGGTAGGCCTTTCTTT. V is TRBV7-3 and J is TRBJ1-1; 10 bases map to TRBD1. Losses at the gene ends were 5 bases for V and 12 bases for J; bases not matched to a gene: 6. The CDR3 totals 12 residues. The germline V gene encodes CDR1 SGHTA and CDR2 FQGTGA.

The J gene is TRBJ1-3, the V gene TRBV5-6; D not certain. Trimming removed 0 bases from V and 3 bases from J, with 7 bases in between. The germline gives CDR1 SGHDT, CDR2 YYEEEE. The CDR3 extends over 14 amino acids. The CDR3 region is CASSLGGFGNTIYF. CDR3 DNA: TGTGCCAGCAGCTTGGGCGGGTTTGGAAACACCATATATTTT. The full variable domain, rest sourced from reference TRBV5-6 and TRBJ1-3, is DAGVTQSPTHLIKTRGQQVTLRCSPKSGHDTVSWYQQALGQGPQFIFQYYEEEERQRGNFPDRFSGHQFPNYSSELNVNALLLGDSALYLCASSLGGFGNTIYFGEGSWLTVV.

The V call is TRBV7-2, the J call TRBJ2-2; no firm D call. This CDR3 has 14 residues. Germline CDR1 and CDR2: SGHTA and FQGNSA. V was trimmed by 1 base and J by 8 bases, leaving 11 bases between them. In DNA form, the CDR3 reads TGTGCCAGCAGCTTAGTCGTGGGCCCGGGGGAGCTGTTTTTT. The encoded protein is CASSLVVGPGELFF.

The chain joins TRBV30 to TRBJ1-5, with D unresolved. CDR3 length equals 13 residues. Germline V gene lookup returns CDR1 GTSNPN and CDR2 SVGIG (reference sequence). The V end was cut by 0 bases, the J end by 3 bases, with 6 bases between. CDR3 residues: CAWSVATNQPQHF. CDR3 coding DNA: TGTGCCTGGAGTGTGGCCACCAATCAGCCCCAGCATTTT.

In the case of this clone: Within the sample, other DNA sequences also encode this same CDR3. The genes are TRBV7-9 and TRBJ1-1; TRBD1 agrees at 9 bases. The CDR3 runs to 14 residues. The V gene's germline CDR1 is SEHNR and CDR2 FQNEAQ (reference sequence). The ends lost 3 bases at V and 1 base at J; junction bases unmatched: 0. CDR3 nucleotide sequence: TGTGCCAGCAGCTTGGGACAGGGGAACACTGAAGCTTTCTTT. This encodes CASSLGQGNTEAFF.

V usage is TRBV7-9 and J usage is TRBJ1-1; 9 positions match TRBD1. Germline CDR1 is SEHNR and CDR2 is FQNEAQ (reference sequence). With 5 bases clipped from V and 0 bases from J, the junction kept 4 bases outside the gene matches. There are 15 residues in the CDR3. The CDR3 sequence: CASSTDRGVNTEAFF. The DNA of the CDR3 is TGTGCCAGCAGCACCGACAGGGGGGTGAACACTGAAGCTTTCTTT.

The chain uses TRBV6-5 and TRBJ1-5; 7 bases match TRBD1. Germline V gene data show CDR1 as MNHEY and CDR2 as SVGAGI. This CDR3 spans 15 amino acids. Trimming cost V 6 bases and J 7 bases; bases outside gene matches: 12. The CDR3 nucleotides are TGTGCCAGCAGGAGGGGGCGCTTCCCGGAACAGCCCCAGCATTTT. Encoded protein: CASRRGRFPEQPQHF.

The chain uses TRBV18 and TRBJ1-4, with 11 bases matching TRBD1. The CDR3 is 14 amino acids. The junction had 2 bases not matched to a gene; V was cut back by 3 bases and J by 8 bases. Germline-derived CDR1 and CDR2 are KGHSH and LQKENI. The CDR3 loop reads CASSPGQGGEKLFF. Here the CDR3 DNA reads TGTGCCAGCTCACCGGGACAGGGGGGCGAAAAACTGTTTTTT.

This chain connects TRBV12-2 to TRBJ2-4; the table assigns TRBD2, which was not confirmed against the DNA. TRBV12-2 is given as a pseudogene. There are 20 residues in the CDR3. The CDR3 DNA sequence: TGTGCAAGTCGCTTCCTCCCGGCAGGCGGGCGCCGCCTAGCCAAAAACATTCAGTACTTC. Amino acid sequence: CASRFLPAGGRRLAKNIQYF.

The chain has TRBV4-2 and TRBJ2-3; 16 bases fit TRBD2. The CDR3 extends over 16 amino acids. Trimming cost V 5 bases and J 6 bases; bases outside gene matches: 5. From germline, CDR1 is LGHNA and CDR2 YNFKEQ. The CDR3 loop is CASSEGTSGGADTQYF. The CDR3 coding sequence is TGTGCCAGCAGCGAAGGGACTAGCGGGGGGGCCGATACGCAGTATTTT.

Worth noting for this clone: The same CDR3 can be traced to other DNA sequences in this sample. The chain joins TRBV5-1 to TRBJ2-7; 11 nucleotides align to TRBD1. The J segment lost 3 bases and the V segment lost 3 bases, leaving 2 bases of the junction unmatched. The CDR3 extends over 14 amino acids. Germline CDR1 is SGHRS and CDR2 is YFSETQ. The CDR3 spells CASSSGTGGYEQYF. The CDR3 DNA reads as TGCGCCAGCAGCTCGGGGACAGGGGGCTACGAGCAGTACTTC.

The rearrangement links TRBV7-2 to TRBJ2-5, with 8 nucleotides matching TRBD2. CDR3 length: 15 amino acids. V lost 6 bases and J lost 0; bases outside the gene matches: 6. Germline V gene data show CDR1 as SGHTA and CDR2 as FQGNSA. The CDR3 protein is CASSQAGENQETQYF. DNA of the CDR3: TGTGCCAGCAGTCAAGCGGGGGAGAACCAAGAGACCCAGTACTTC.

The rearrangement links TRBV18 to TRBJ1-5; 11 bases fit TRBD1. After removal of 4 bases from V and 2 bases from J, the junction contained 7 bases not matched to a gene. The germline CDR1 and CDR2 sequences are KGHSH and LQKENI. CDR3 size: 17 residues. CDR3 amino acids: CASSRMGQGDGNQPQHF. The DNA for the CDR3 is TGTGCCAGCTCACGGATGGGACAGGGGGATGGCAATCAGCCCCAGCATTTT.

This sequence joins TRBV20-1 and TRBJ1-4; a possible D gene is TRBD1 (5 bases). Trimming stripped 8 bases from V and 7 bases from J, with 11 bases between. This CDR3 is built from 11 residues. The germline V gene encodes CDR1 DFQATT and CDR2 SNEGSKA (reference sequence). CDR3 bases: TGCAGTTTTCAGGGTCGTGAAAAACTGTTTTTT. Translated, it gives CSFQGREKLFF.

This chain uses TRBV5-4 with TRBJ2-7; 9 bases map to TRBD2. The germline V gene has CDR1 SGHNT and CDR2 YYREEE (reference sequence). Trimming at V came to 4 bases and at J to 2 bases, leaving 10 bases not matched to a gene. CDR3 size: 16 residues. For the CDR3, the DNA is TGTGCCAGCAGCCCCGTTGCGGGAGGGGTCCCCTACGAGCAGTACTTC. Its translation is CASSPVAGGVPYEQYF.

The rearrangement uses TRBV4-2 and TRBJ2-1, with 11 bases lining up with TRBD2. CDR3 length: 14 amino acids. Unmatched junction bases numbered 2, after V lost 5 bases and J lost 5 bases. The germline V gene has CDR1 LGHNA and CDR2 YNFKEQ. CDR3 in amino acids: CASSISGGDNEQFF. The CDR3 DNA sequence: TGTGCCAGCAGCATTAGCGGGGGGGACAATGAGCAGTTCTTC.

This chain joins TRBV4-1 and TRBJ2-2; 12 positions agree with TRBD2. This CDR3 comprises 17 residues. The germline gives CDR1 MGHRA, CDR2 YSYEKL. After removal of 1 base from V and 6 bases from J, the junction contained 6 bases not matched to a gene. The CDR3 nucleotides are TGCGCCAGCAGCCAAGTCGGGGCTAGCGGGAGGGCCGGGGAGCTGTTTTTT. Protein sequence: CASSQVGASGRAGELFF.

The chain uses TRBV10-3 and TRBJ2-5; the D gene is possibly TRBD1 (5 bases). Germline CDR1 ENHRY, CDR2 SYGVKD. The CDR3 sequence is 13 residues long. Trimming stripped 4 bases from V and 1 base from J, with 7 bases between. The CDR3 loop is CAISGQIQETQYF. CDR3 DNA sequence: TGTGCCATCAGTGGACAGATCCAAGAGACCCAGTACTTC.

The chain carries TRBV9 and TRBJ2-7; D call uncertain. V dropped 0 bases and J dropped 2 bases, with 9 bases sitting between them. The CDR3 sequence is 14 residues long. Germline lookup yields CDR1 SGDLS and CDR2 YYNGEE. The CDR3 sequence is CASSVAASAYEQYF. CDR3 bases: TGTGCCAGCAGCGTAGCGGCGAGCGCCTACGAGCAGTACTTC.

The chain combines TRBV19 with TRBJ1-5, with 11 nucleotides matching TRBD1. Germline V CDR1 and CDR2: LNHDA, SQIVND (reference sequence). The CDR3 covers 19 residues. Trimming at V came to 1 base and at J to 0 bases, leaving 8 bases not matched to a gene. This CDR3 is CASSIVWTGGKYSNQPQHF. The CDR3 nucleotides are TGTGCCAGTAGTATAGTTTGGACAGGGGGCAAGTATAGCAATCAGCCCCAGCATTTT.

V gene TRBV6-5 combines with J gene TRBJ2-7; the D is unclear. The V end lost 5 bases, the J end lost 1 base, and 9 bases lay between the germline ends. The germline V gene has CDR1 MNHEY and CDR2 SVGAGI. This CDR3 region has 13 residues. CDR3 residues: CASSLTRSYEQYF. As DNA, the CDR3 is TGTGCCAGCAGTCTTACACGTTCCTACGAGCAGTACTTC.

The CDR3 protein is CASSLWLAGGLAYEQYF. Here the CDR3 DNA reads TGTGCCAGCAGCTTGTGGCTAGCGGGAGGCCTCGCCTACGAGCAGTACTTC. The rearrangement links TRBV5-4 to TRBJ2-7; 11 bases line up with TRBD2. The CDR3 totals 17 residues. Looked up from germline, CDR1 is SGHNT and CDR2 is YYREEE (reference sequence). V gave up 1 base and J gave up 2 bases; unmatched junction bases: 8.

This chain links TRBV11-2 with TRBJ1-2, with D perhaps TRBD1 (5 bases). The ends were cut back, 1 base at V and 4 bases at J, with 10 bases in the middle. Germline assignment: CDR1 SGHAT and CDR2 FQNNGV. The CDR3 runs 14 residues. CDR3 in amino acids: CASSLGAGGYGYTF. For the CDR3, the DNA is TGTGCCAGCAGCTTAGGGGCCGGGGGCTATGGCTACACCTTC.

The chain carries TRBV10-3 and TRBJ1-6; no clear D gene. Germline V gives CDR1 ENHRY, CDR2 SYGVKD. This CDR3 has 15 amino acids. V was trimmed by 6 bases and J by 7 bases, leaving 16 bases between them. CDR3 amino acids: CAIRGSGFWNSPLHF. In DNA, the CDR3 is TGTGCCATCAGGGGCTCTGGGTTTTGGAATTCACCCCTCCACTTT.

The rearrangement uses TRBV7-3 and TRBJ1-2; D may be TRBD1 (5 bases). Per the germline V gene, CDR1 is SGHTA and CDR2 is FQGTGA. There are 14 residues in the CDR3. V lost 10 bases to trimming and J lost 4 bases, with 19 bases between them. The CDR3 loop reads CATPRGICGYGYTF. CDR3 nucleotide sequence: TGTGCCACCCCGCGGGGGATATGCGGCTATGGCTACACCTTC.